This T cell receptor (beta chain) emerged from a study of blood T cell repertoires in COVID-19. Study as a whole: PBMCs, B-cell-depleted T cells, or T cells were the source of the cDNA or gDNA that made up the material.

V dropped 3 bases and J dropped 3; count of bases not matched to a gene: 5. The CDR3 contains 15 residues. Per germline, CDR1 SGHKS and CDR2 YYEKEE (reference sequence). TCRdb keeps only in-frame clones here, not all; method: immunoSEQ multiplex PCR. The table has 160,000 or so clones, 65% to 90% seen once; the top ten hold about 1.6%. The chain couples TRBV5-5 to TRBJ2-5; 10 bases fit TRBD1. This clonotype originated in a human donor in a cohort sampled during active COVID-19. Material for sequencing was peripheral blood. CDR3 residues: CASSSPTGGEETQYF. CDR3 in DNA: TGTGCCAGCAGCTCACCGACAGGGGGCGAAGAGACCCAGTACTTC.